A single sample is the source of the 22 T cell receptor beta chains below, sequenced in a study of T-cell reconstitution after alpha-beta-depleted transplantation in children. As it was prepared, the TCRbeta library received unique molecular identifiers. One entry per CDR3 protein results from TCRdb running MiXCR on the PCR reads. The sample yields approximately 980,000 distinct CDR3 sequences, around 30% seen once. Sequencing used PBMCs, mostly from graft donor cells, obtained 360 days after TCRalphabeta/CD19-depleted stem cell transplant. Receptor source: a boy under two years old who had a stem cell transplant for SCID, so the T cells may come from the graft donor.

CDR3 nucleotides: TGTGCCAGCAGCCAAGATAGGGACAGGGTCCCCGGGGAGCTGTTTTTT. This sequence encodes CASSQDRDRVPGELFF. This rearrangement joins TRBV4-2 to TRBJ2-2; 9 bases are a match to TRBD1. J gave up 6 bases and V 0 bases, and 5 bases lay outside the gene matches. CDR3 length: 16 residues. Germline CDR1 and CDR2: LGHNA and YNFKEQ.

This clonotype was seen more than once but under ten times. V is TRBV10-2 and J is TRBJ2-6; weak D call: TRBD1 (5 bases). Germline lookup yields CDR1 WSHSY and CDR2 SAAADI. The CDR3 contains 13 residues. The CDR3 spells CALRVSGANVLTF. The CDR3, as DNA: TGCGCACTCAGGGTCTCTGGGGCCAACGTCCTGACTTTC.

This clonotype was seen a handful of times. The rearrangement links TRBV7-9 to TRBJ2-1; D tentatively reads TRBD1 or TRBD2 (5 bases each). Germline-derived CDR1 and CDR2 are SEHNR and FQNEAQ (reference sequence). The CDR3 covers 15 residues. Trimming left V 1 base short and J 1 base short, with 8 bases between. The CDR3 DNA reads TGTGCCAGCAGCTTAGGGGGGAAATCCTACAATGAGCAGTTCTTC. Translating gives CASSLGGKSYNEQFF. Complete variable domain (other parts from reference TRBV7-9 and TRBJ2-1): DTGVSQNPRHKITKRGQNVTFRCDPISEHNRLYWYRQTLGQGPEFLTYFQNEAQLEKSRLLSDRFSAERPKGSFSTLEIQRTEQGDSAMYLCASSLGGKSYNEQFFGPGTRLTVL.

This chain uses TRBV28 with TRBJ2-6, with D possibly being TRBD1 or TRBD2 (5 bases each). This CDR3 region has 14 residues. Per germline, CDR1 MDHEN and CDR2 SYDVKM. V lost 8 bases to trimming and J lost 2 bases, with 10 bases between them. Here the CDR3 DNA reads TGTGCCAGCGATAGAGGGGCTGGGGCCAACGTCCTGACTTTC. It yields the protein CASDRGAGANVLTF. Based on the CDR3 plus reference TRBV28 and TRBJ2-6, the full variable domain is DVKVTQSSRYLVKRTGEKVFLECVQDMDHENMFWYRQDPGLGLRLIYFSYDVKMKEKGDIPEGYSVSREKKERFSLILESASTNQTSMYLCASDRGAGANVLTFGAGSRLTVL.

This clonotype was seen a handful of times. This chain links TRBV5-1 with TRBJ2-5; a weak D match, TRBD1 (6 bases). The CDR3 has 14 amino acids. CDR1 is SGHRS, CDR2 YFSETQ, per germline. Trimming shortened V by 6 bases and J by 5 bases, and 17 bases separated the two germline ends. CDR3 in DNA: TGCGCCAGCAATCAGGGGATGGTGGAGGAGACCCAGTACTTC. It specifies CASNQGMVEETQYF. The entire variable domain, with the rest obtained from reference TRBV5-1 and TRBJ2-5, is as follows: KAGVTQTPRYLIKTRGQQVTLSCSPISGHRSVSWYQQTPGQGLQFLFEYFSETQRNKGNFPGRFSGRQFSNSRSEMNVSTLELGDSALYLCASNQGMVEETQYFGPGTRLLVL.

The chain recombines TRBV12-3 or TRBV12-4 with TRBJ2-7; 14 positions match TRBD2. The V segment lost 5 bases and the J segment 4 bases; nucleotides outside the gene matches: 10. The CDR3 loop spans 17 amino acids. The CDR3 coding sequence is TGTGCCAGCAGTAGGACTAGCGGGGGGCCTTCGATTTACGAGCAGTACTTC. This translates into CASSRTSGGPSIYEQYF.

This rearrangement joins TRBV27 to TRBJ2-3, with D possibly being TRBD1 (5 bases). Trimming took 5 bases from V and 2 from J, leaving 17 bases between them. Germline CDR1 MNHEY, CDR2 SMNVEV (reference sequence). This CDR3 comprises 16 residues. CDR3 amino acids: CASSLRPDTDTDTQYF. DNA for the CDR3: TGTGCCAGCAGTCTTAGACCGGACACTGACACAGATACGCAGTATTTT.

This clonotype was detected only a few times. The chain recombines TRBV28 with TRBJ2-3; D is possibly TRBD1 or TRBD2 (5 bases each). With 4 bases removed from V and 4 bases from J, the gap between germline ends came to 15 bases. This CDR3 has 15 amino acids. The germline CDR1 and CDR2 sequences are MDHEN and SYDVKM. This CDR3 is CASSYTGTPPDTQYF. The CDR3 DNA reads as TGTGCCAGCAGTTACACCGGGACCCCGCCAGATACGCAGTATTTT.

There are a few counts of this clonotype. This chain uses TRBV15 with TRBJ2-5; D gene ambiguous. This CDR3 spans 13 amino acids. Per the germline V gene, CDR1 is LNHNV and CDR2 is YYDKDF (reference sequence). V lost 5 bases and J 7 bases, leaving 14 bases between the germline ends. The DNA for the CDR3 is TGTGCCACCAGCTCCCTGGTAAAAGGGACCCAGTACTTC. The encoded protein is CATSSLVKGTQYF.

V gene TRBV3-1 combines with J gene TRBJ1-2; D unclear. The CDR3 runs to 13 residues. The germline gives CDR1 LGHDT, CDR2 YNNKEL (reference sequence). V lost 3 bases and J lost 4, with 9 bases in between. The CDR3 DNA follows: TGTGCCAGCAGCCACGACCGCAGCTATGGCTACACCTTC. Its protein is CASSHDRSYGYTF.

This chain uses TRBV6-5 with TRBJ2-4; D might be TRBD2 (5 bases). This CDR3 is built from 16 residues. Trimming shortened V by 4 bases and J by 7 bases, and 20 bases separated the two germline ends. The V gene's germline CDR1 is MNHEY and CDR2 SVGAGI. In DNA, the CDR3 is TGTGCCAGCAGTTCGAGACGGGGATCTAGGGTGAACATTCAGTACTTC. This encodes CASSSRRGSRVNIQYF.

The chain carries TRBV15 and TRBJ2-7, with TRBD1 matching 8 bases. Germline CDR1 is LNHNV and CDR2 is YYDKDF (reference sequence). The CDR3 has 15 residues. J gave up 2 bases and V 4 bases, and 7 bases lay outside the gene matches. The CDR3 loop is CATSKGQGSTYEQYF. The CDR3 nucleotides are TGTGCCACCAGCAAAGGACAGGGTTCGACCTACGAGCAGTACTTC.

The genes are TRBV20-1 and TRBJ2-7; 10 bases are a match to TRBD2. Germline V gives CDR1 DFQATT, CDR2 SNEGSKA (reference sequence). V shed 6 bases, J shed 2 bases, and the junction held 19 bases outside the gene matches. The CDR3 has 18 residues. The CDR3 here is CSAYQATILAGDPYEQYF. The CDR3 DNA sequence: TGCAGTGCGTATCAGGCCACGATCCTAGCGGGGGATCCCTACGAGCAGTACTTC.

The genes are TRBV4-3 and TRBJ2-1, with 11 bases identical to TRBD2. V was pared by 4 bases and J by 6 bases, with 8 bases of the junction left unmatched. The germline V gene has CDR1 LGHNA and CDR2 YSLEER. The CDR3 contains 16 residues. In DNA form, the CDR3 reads TGCGCCAGCAGCCCCGGTAGCGGGGGGGTTGGCAATGAGCAGTTCTTC. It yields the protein CASSPGSGGVGNEQFF.

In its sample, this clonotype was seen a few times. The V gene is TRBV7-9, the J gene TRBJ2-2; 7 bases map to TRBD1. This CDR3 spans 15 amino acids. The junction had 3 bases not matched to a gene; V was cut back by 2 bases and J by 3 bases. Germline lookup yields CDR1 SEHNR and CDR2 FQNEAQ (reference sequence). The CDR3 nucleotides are TGTGCCAGCAGCTTAAACGGACAGGACACCGGGGAGCTGTTTTTT. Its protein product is CASSLNGQDTGELFF.

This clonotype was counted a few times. The CDR3 DNA reads as TGTGCCAGCAGTATGTGGCCCCCAACTAGCGGGGGCCGAAATGAGCAGTTCTTC. This codes for CASSMWPPTSGGRNEQFF. The gene calls are TRBV27 and TRBJ2-1; the match to TRBD2 covers 11 bases. This CDR3 comprises 18 residues. In germline, CDR1 is MNHEY, CDR2 SMNVEV (reference sequence). V shed 5 bases and J 7 bases; nucleotides not matched to a gene: 16.

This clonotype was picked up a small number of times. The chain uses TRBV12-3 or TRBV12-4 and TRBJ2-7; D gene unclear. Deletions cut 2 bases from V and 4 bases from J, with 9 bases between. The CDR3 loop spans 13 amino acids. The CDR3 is CASSLHALYEQYF. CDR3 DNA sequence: TGTGCCAGCAGTTTACATGCTCTGTACGAGCAGTACTTC.

The CDR3 is CASSTTPGHEQFF. In nucleotides, the CDR3 is TGTGCCAGTAGTACGACACCAGGCCATGAGCAGTTCTTC. The chain carries TRBV19 and TRBJ2-1; no clear D gene. The CDR3 totals 13 residues. V was pared by 4 bases and J by 8 bases, with 12 bases between. Per the germline V gene, CDR1 is LNHDA and CDR2 is SQIVND (reference sequence).

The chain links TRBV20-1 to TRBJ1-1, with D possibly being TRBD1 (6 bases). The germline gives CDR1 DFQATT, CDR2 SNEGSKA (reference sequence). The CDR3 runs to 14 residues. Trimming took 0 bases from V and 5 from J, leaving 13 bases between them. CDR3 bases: TGCAGTGCTAGAGATAGTCAGGGGTGGACTGAAGCTTTCTTT. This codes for CSARDSQGWTEAFF.

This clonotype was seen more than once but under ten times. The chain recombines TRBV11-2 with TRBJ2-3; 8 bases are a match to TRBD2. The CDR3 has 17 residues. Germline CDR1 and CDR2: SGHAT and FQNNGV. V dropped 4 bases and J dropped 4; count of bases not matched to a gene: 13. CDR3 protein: CASSSGGLAILSDTQYF. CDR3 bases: TGTGCCAGCAGCTCGGGCGGACTAGCCATCCTATCAGATACGCAGTATTTT.

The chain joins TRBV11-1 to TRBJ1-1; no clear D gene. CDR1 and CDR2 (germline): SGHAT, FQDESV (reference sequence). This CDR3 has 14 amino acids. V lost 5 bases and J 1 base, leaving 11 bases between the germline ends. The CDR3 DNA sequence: TGTGCCAGCAGCCCAAAAGAGTGGAACACTGAAGCTTTCTTT. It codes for CASSPKEWNTEAFF.

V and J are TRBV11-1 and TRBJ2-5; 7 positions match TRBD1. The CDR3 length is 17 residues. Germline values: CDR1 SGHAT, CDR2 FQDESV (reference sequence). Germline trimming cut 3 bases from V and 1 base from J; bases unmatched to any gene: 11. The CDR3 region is CASSLATHRQGQETQYF. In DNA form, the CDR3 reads TGTGCCAGCAGCTTGGCGACCCATCGACAGGGCCAAGAGACCCAGTACTTC.